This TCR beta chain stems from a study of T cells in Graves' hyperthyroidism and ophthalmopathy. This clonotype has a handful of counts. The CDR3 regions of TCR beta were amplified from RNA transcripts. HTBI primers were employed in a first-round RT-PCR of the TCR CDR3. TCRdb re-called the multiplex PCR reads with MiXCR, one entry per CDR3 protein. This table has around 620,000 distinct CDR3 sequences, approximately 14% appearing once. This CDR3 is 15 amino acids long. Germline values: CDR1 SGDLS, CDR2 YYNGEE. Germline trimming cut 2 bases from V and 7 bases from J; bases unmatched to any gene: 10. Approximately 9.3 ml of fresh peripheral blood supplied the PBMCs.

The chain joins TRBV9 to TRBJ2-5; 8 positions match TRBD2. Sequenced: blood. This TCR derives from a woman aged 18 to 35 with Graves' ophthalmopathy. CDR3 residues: CASSVTTGGLGTQYF. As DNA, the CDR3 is TGTGCCAGCAGCGTGACGACGGGAGGGTTAGGGACCCAGTACTTC. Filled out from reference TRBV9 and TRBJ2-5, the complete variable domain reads DSGVTQTPKHLITATGQRVTLRCSPRSGDLSVYWYQQSLDQGLQFLIQYYNGEERAKGNILERFSAQQFPDLHSELNLSSLELGDSALYFCASSVTTGGLGTQYFGPGTRLLVL.